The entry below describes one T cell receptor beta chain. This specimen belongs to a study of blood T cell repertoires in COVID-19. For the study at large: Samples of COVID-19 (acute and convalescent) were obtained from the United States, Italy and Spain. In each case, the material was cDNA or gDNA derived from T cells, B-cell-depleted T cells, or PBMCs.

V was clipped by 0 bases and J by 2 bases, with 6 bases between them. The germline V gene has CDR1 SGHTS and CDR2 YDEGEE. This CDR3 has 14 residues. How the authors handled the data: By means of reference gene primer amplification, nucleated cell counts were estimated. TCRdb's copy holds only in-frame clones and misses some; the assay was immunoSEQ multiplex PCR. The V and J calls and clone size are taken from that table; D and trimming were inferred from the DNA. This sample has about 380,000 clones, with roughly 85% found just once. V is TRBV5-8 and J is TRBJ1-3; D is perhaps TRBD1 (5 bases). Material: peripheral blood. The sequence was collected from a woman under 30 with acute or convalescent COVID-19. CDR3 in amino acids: CASSLGGTGNTIYF. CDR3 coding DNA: TGTGCCAGCAGCTTGGGGGGCACTGGAAACACCATATATTTT.